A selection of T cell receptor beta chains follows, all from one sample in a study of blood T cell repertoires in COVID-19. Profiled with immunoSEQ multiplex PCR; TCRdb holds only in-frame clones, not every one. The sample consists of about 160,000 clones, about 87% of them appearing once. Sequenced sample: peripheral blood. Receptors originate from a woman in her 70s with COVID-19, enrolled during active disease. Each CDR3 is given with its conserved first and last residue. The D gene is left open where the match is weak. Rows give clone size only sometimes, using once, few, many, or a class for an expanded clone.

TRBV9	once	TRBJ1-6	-	TGTGCCAGCAGCGTAGTCGGTTCACCCCTCCACTTT	CASSVVGSPLHF
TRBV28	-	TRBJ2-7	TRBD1	TGTGCCAGCAGACAGGGGGGTGGCCACGAGCAGTACTTC	CASRQGGGHEQYF
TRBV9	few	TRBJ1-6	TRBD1	TGTGCCAGCAGCGCCGGGCAGGGGGCAAACTCACCCCTCCACTTT	CASSAGQGANSPLHF
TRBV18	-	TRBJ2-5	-	TGTGCCAGCTCACCGGGAGGCGGGGGCCAGGGGGAGACCCAGTACTTC	CASSPGGGGQGETQYF
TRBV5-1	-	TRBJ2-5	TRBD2	TGCGCCAGCAGCCAGGGACTAGCGGGGGGGCAAGAGACCCAGTACTTC	CASSQGLAGGQETQYF
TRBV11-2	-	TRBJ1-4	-	TGTGCCAGCAGCCCCCCTGCAACTAATGAAAAACTGTTTTTT	CASSPPATNEKLFF
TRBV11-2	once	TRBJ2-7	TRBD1	TGTGCCAGCAGCAACGGACAGGGCTACGAGCAGTACTTC	CASSNGQGYEQYF
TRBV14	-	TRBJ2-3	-	TGTGCCAGCAGCCAAGATGAGCCAGGGCTAAGCACAGATACGCAGTATTTT	CASSQDEPGLSTDTQYF
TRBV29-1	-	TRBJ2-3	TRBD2	TGCAGCGTTGAAGATCAAGGGCGGGAGACAGTACCCACAGATACGCAGTATTTT	CSVEDQGRETVPTDTQYF
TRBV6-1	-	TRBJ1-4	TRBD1	TGTGCCAGCAGTGACCTATTCCGGGGCCAGGGGGCGAACCGTAATGAAAAACTGTTTTTT	CASSDLFRGQGANRNEKLFF
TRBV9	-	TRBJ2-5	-	TGTGCCAGCAGCGTAGCTGACAGGGAGGTGGAGACCCAGTACTTC	CASSVADREVETQYF
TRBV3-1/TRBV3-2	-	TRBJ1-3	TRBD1	TGTGCCAGCAGCCAAACAGGGGTCTCTGGAAACACCATATATTTT	CASSQTGVSGNTIYF
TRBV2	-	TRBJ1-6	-	TGTGCCAGCAGCGAGAGACAGGCAAGGGATAATTCACCCCTCCACTTT	CASSERQARDNSPLHF
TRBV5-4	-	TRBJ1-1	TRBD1	TGTGCCAGCGGGCAGGGGGCCACTGAAGCTTTCTTT	CASGQGATEAFF
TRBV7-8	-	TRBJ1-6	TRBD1	TGTGCCAGCAGCCCCAGGGGGACAGGAAATTCACCCCTCCACTTT	CASSPRGTGNSPLHF
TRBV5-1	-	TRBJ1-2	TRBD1	TGCGCCAGCGCCGAGTTAGGGACAGGCGTCTATGGCTACACCTTC	CASAELGTGVYGYTF
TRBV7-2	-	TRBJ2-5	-	TGTGCCAGCAGCTCCCTTGACACGGACTTCCAAGAGACCCAGTACTTC	CASSSLDTDFQETQYF
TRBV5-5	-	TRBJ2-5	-	TGTGCCAGCAGCTTTCAATTGGGAGAAGAGACCCAGTACTTC	CASSFQLGEETQYF
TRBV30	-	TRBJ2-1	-	TGTGCCTGGAGTGTCACTTTTCACAATGAGCAGTTCTTC	CAWSVTFHNEQFF
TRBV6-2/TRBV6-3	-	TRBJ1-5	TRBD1	TGTGCCAGCAGTCCGACAGGGCTCGGCCAGCCCCAGCATTTT	CASSPTGLGQPQHF
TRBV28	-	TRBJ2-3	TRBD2	TGTGCCAGCAGTTTAGGGGCGGGGGGTTTAACGCAGTATTTT	CASSLGAGGLTQYF
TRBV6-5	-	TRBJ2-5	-	TGTGCCAGCGCGGTGGGGGCCAGGGAGACCCAGTACTTC	CASAVGARETQYF
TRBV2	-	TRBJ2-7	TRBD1	TGTGCCAGCAGTACAGGGGGAGGCTACGAGCAGTACTTC	CASSTGGGYEQYF
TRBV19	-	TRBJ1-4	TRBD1	TGTGCCAGTAGCGCCGGGACAGGGACGGAAAAACTGTTTTTT	CASSAGTGTEKLFF
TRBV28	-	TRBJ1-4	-	TGTGCCAGCAGTTTATACAGGGCAACTAATGAAAAACTGTTTTTT	CASSLYRATNEKLFF
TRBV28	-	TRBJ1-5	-	TGTGCCAGCAGGCCCCGAGGGGGGGCGGGTCAGCCCCAGCATTTT	CASRPRGGAGQPQHF
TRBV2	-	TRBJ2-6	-	TGTGCCAGCAGTGAAGACAATGCTGGGGCCAACGTCCTGACTTTC	CASSEDNAGANVLTF
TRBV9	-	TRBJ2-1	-	TGTGCCAGCAGCGTAGCCAGGACACTTAATTACAATGAGCAGTTCTTC	CASSVARTLNYNEQFF
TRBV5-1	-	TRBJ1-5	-	TGCGCCAGCAGCTTAGAGATTGGCAATCAGCCCCAGCATTTT	CASSLEIGNQPQHF
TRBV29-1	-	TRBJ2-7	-	TGCAGCGTTTCCCTCCGTGCCAATGTCGGTGACGAGCAGTACTTC	CSVSLRANVGDEQYF
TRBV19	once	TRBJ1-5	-	TGTGCCAGTAGGTACGACAGGTCGGGCCAGCCCCAGCATTTT	CASRYDRSGQPQHF
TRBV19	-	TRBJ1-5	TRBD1	TGTGCCAGTACCTCGACAGGGGGCGAAAATCAGCCCCAGCATTTT	CASTSTGGENQPQHF
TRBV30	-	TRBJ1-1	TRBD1	TGTGCCTGGAGTGGCCCAGGGACAGGGTTTGACACTGAAGCTTTCTTT	CAWSGPGTGFDTEAFF
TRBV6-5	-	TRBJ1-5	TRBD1	TGTGCCAGCAGTTACGGTGGGACAGCTCAGCCCCAGCATTTT	CASSYGGTAQPQHF
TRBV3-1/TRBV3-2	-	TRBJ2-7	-	TGTGCCAGCAGCCAAGATGACAGGATATACGAGCAGTACTTC	CASSQDDRIYEQYF
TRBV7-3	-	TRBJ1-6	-	TGTGCCAGCAGCTTATTGGGACACCTTAATTCACCCCTCCACTTT	CASSLLGHLNSPLHF
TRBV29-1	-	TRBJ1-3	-	TGCAGCGTGGTTCAGGGTCTCAGTGGAAACACCATATATTTT	CSVVQGLSGNTIYF
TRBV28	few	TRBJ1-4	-	TGTGCCAGCAGTTTAGGGACTAATAGGGAAAAACTGTTTTTT	CASSLGTNREKLFF
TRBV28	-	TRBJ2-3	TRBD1	TGTGCCAGCAGTCTCGGGACAGGGGATCGGGCAGATACGCAGTATTTT	CASSLGTGDRADTQYF
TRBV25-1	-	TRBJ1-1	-	TGTGCCAGCAGTGAATTAGGGGGGAACACTGAAGCTTTCTTT	CASSELGGNTEAFF
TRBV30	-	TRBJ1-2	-	TGTGCCTGGAGTGGCTACGATGGCTACACCTTC	CAWSGYDGYTF
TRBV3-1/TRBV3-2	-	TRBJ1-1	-	TGTGCCAGCAGCCAAGGCGCCAGGGGTTTAATGAACACTGAAGCTTTCTTT	CASSQGARGLMNTEAFF
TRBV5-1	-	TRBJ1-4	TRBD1	TGCGCCAGCAGCGTACAGCCCCCGACAGGGCCAAATGAAAAACTGTTTTTT	CASSVQPPTGPNEKLFF
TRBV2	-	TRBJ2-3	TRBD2	TGTGCCAGCAGGACTAGCGGGATGAACACAGATACGCAGTATTTT	CASRTSGMNTDTQYF
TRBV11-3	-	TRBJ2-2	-	TGTGCCAGCAGCTTAGGGGATAGCGCGACCGGGGAGCTGTTTTTT	CASSLGDSATGELFF
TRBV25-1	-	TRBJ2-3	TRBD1	TGTGCCAGCAGAGGACAGGGGGTTGAGACGCAGTATTTT	CASRGQGVETQYF
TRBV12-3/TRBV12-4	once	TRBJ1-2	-	TGTGCCAGCAGTTTTGAGGGCTATGGCTACACCTTC	CASSFEGYGYTF
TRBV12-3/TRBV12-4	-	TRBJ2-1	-	TGTGCCAGCAGTTCCCTCAATGAGCAGTTCTTC	CASSSLNEQFF
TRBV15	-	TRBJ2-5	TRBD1	TGTGCCACCAGCTCGCCCGGGACAGGGGGCTTCGAGACCCAGTACTTC	CATSSPGTGGFETQYF
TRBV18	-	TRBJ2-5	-	TGTGCCAGCTCAGGACCGGAGGGGGAGACCCAGTACTTC	CASSGPEGETQYF
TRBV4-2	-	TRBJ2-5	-	TGTGCCAGCAGCCAAGTAGGAGGGAACCAAGAGACCCAGTACTTC	CASSQVGGNQETQYF